This T cell receptor (beta chain) was captured in a study of regulatory and conventional T cells in breast cancer. MiXCR was run by TCRdb on the PCR reads, yielding one entry per CDR3 protein. The table has roughly 16,000 distinct CDR3 sequences, 32% seen once. Trimming removed 0 bases at V and 1 base at J, with 10 bases between. CDR1 is MNHNY, CDR2 SVGAGI, per germline (reference sequence). The CDR3 is 16 amino acids. The chain employs TRBV6-6 and TRBJ2-4; the D gene is possibly TRBD1 (6 bases). Sequencing used conventional T cells from blood. The receptor was isolated from a female donor in good health. In DNA form, the CDR3 reads TGTGCCAGCAGTTACTCATACAGGGTGGCCAAAAACATTCAGTACTTC. It yields the protein CASSYSYRVAKNIQYF.